Following are 6 T cell receptor beta chains from one sample sequenced in a study of blood T cell repertoires in COVID-19. The method was immunoSEQ multiplex PCR; TCRdb's version includes in-frame clones alone and lacks a portion of them. The repertoire holds some 100,000 clones, with about nine tenths as singletons. The material sequenced was peripheral blood. The receptor set was obtained from a woman aged 70-85 years with acute or convalescent COVID-19.

CDR3 sequence reads: CASRGGPYGYTF. Written as DNA, the CDR3 is TGTGCCAGCAGAGGAGGACCCTATGGCTACACCTTC. The V gene is TRBV11-1, the J gene TRBJ1-2; D remains ambiguous. Trimming stripped 6 bases from V and 4 bases from J, with 9 bases between. There are 12 residues in the CDR3. Germline V gives CDR1 SGHAT, CDR2 FQDESV (reference sequence).

The chain joins TRBV29-1 to TRBJ1-1; D may be TRBD1 (5 bases). Looked up from germline, CDR1 is SQVTM and CDR2 is ANQGSEA. This CDR3 is 11 amino acids long. Trimming removed 6 bases from V and 3 bases from J, with 8 bases in between. The CDR3 DNA reads TGCAGCGTCGGGGGGTACACTGAAGCTTTCTTT. This codes for CSVGGYTEAFF.

The chain links TRBV24-1 to TRBJ2-3; TRBD1 is a possible D gene (6 bases). V was trimmed by 2 bases and J by 3 bases, leaving 11 bases between them. The length of the CDR3 is 15 residues. CDR1 and CDR2 from the germline V gene are KGHDR and SFDVKD. The CDR3 DNA is TGTGCCACCAGTGATTACGGCAGGGGTACAGATACGCAGTATTTT. This codes for CATSDYGRGTDTQYF.

This rearrangement joins TRBV28 to TRBJ2-2, with TRBD2 matching over 11 bases. The CDR3 extends over 16 amino acids. CDR1 and CDR2 (germline): MDHEN, SYDVKM. After removal of 6 bases from V and 2 bases from J, the junction contained 5 bases not matched to a gene. The CDR3 is CASRPTSGINTGELFF. CDR3 coding DNA: TGTGCCAGCAGGCCGACTAGCGGGATTAACACCGGGGAGCTGTTTTTT.

This chain joins TRBV28 and TRBJ1-5, with 8 bases that match TRBD1. This CDR3 has 13 amino acids. The J segment lost 6 bases and the V segment lost 6 bases, leaving 4 bases of the junction unmatched. Germline CDR1 reads MDHEN; CDR2 reads SYDVKM. This CDR3 is CASRQGARQPQHF. The CDR3 DNA reads TGTGCCAGCAGGCAGGGGGCGCGTCAGCCCCAGCATTTT.

The V and J genes are TRBV29-1 and TRBJ1-1, with 8 bases fitting TRBD1. CDR1 SQVTM and CDR2 ANQGSEA come from the germline V gene. The CDR3 has 14 amino acids. V lost 7 bases, J lost 1 base, and 8 bases stayed unmatched. The CDR3: CSATGGTGNTEAFF. The DNA for the CDR3 is TGCAGCGCCACGGGCGGGACAGGGAACACTGAAGCTTTCTTT.